This T cell receptor beta chain is from a study of T cells in localized non-small cell lung cancer. Study-wide results and caveats: It was uninvolved adjacent lung that showed the highest T cell clonality, exceeding tumor. Median around 60 top-100 tumor clones were shared with paired adjacent lung. Heterogeneity within the tumor remains possible, as just one region underwent sequencing.

Assay: immunoSEQ multiplex PCR; the TCRdb copy retains only in-frame clones and omits some. The table includes approximately 31,000 clones, around four fifths detected once. The germline V gene encodes CDR1 MNHEY and CDR2 SVGAGI. V gave up 8 bases and J gave up 7 bases; unmatched junction bases: 14. This CDR3 has 15 residues. Comments on this clone: Its antigen is unidentified.

The clonotype was recovered from a male donor at least 60 years old with stage II squamous cell lung carcinoma. Sequenced material: peripheral blood, taken before any cancer treatment. The chain couples TRBV6-5 to TRBJ1-1; 9 nucleotides agree with TRBD1. CDR3 DNA sequence: TGTGCCAGCCGGGACAGGGTTAGCCTGTGGGATGAAGCTTTCTTT. Amino acid sequence: CASRDRVSLWDEAFF.